The 20 T cell receptor beta chains below were found in one sample sequenced in a study of T cell repertoires in cytomegalovirus infection. Their cognate antigens are unknown. TCRdb re-called the reads through MiXCR, storing one row per CDR3 protein. This sample has about 920,000 distinct CDR3 sequences, with roughly a third found just once. This sample comprised cultured CD8+ T cells from PBMCs, obtained from culture after CMV antigen stimulation. All receptors derive from a human donor in good health (CMV status not recorded). Some clones in this sample may be carry-over from other donors' samples.

The CDR3 here is CASQGTYNEQFF. The CDR3 bases are TGTGCCAGCCAGGGTACTTACAATGAGCAGTTCTTC. The rearrangement links TRBV12-3 or TRBV12-4 to TRBJ2-1; perhaps TRBD1 as D (5 bases). V was cut by 8 bases and J by 4 bases, with 9 bases left in between. The CDR3 consists of 12 residues.

J is TRBJ2-5 and V is TRBV14; 8 nucleotides line up with TRBD2. V was clipped by 4 bases and J by 0 bases; unmatched bases: 4. CDR1 and CDR2 (germline): SGHDN, FVKESK. The CDR3 sequence is 15 residues long. The chain's CDR3 is CASSPRLAYQETQYF. In DNA form, the CDR3 reads TGTGCCAGCAGCCCGCGACTAGCGTACCAAGAGACCCAGTACTTC.

The V and J genes are TRBV19 and TRBJ2-3, with D maybe TRBD2 (5 bases). Trimming stripped 5 bases from V and 8 bases from J, with 23 bases between. The CDR3 contains 16 residues. From germline, CDR1 is LNHDA and CDR2 SQIVND (reference sequence). The CDR3 region is CASSLTGGSKGSTQYF. CDR3 nucleotides: TGTGCCAGTAGTCTCACGGGCGGCTCAAAAGGGAGTACGCAGTATTTT.

The V call is TRBV27, the J call TRBJ1-5; D not resolved. V was pared by 3 bases and J by 9 bases, with 18 bases between. There are 15 residues in the CDR3. Germline-derived CDR1 and CDR2 are MNHEY and SMNVEV (reference sequence). The CDR3 DNA follows: TGTGCCAGCAGTTTCTCGGGTCTAGGGATTAGGCCCCAGCATTTT. It specifies CASSFSGLGIRPQHF.

This clonotype was detected ten times or more. This chain links TRBV4-1 with TRBJ2-4; D ambiguous. V lost 1 base, J lost 3 bases, and 7 bases lay in between. This CDR3 region has 14 residues. Germline CDR1 reads MGHRA; CDR2 reads YSYEKL. This CDR3 is CASSQVGNKNIQYF. The CDR3 DNA is TGCGCCAGCAGCCAAGTTGGGAACAAAAACATTCAGTACTTC.

The CDR3 loop reads CASRRGLNTEAFF. In DNA form, the CDR3 reads TGTGCCAGCAGGCGGGGACTTAACACTGAAGCTTTCTTT. The chain combines TRBV27 with TRBJ1-1; the D gene is possibly TRBD1 (5 bases). Germline CDR1 and CDR2: MNHEY and SMNVEV (reference sequence). This CDR3 is 13 amino acids long. The germline V and J ends were trimmed by 6 bases and 2 bases, with 10 bases remaining between them.

This clonotype was seen at least ten times. This chain connects TRBV7-8 to TRBJ1-2, with D maybe TRBD1 (6 bases). V was shortened by 3 bases and J by 4 bases, with 12 bases between the two germline ends. The CDR3 runs 14 residues. The germline gives CDR1 SGHVS, CDR2 FQNEAQ. This CDR3 reads CASSFPGEGYGYTF. DNA for the CDR3: TGTGCCAGCAGCTTCCCAGGGGAGGGCTATGGCTACACCTTC. The full variable domain, with the rest looked up from reference TRBV7-8 and TRBJ1-2, is GAGVSQSPRYKVAKRGQDVALRCDPISGHVSLFWYQQALGQGPEFLTYFQNEAQLDKSGLPSDRFFAERPEGSVSTLKIQRTQQEDSAVYLCASSFPGEGYGYTFGSGTRLTVV.

The chain links TRBV5-6 to TRBJ1-5; D uncertain. The CDR3 has 14 amino acids. Trimming pared 2 bases from V and 7 bases from J, leaving 13 bases between. In germline, CDR1 is SGHDT, CDR2 YYEEEE. The CDR3 spells CASSFGSVQQPQHF. DNA for the CDR3: TGTGCCAGCAGCTTCGGTTCAGTACAGCAGCCCCAGCATTTT.

This clonotype has more than one count but fewer than ten. The chain joins TRBV29-1 to TRBJ2-4, with D perhaps TRBD2 (5 bases). CDR1 and CDR2 (germline): SQVTM, ANQGSEA. Trimming stripped 5 bases from V and 0 bases from J, with 5 bases between. This CDR3 is built from 12 residues. CDR3 nucleotides: TGCAGCGTTCGGGGAGCCAAAAACATTCAGTACTTC. This translates into CSVRGAKNIQYF.

V usage is TRBV28 and J usage is TRBJ1-4; the D gene is possibly TRBD1 (5 bases). CDR1 and CDR2 (germline): MDHEN, SYDVKM. The CDR3 is 15 amino acids. Deletions cut 6 bases from V and 8 bases from J, with 19 bases between. CDR3 DNA sequence: TGTGCCAGCAGGATTACGCCAGGGCGGGACGAAAAACTGTTTTTT. Amino acid sequence: CASRITPGRDEKLFF.

This clonotype was counted at least ten times. This chain joins TRBV7-2 and TRBJ2-7, with D unclear. The V end lost 5 bases, the J end lost 0 bases, and 14 bases lay between the germline ends. The V gene's germline CDR1 is SGHTA and CDR2 FQGNSA. The CDR3 is made up of 15 amino acids. CDR3 sequence reads: CASSPRPVSSYEQYV. The CDR3, as DNA: TGTGCCAGCAGCCCTCGTCCAGTCAGCTCCTACGAGCAGTACGTC.

This sequence joins TRBV7-3 and TRBJ1-2, with 10 bases aligning to TRBD1. V lost 5 bases, J lost 8 bases, and 11 bases stayed unmatched. Germline CDR1 and CDR2: SGHTA and FQGTGA. CDR3 size: 15 residues. CDR3 bases: TGTGCCAGCAGCCAGACAGGGGGCGCGTTCTCCGGCTACACCTTC. Protein product: CASSQTGGAFSGYTF.

The rearrangement links TRBV28 to TRBJ2-3; the D gene is possibly TRBD2 (5 bases). V was clipped by 7 bases and J by 0 bases, with 20 bases between them. Germline lookup yields CDR1 MDHEN and CDR2 SYDVKM. This CDR3 spans 17 amino acids. CDR3 in DNA: TGTGCCAGCATCTATCGGCGGGTCCCCAGGAGCACAGATACGCAGTATTTT. Translation gives CASIYRRVPRSTDTQYF. The full variable domain, with the rest looked up from reference TRBV28 and TRBJ2-3, is DVKVTQSSRYLVKRTGEKVFLECVQDMDHENMFWYRQDPGLGLRLIYFSYDVKMKEKGDIPEGYSVSREKKERFSLILESASTNQTSMYLCASIYRRVPRSTDTQYFGPGTRLTVL.

The count of this clonotype is one. The rearrangement uses TRBV18 and TRBJ2-1, with TRBD1 identical over 7 bases. Germline CDR1 reads KGHSH; CDR2 reads LQKENI. Trimming at V came to 4 bases and at J to 4 bases, leaving 4 bases not matched to a gene. The CDR3 spans 14 residues. CDR3 region: CASSQKQGYNEQFF. DNA for the CDR3: TGTGCCAGCTCACAAAAACAGGGGTACAATGAGCAGTTCTTC.

Worth noting for this clonotype: The junction and the germline gene differ at one end; a read error may be behind it. The V call is TRBV2, the J call TRBJ2-7; 8 nucleotides match TRBD2. The CDR3 has 14 residues. Per the germline V gene, CDR1 is SNHLY and CDR2 is FYNNEI. CDR3 sequence: CVSSGRGGPYEQYF. CDR3 nucleotide sequence: TGTGTCAGCAGTGGTCGGGGGGGCCCCTACGAGCAGTACTTC.

V gene TRBV15 combines with J gene TRBJ1-2; D ambiguous. The germline V and J ends were trimmed by 3 bases and 8 bases, with 10 bases remaining between them. Germline CDR1 is LNHNV and CDR2 is YYDKDF (reference sequence). The CDR3 runs to 12 residues. CDR3 coding DNA: TGTGCCACCAGCAGTCCCCGGGGAGGCTACACCTTC. Encoded protein: CATSSPRGGYTF.

This clonotype was seen a handful of times. The chain is built from TRBV11-3 and TRBJ2-2; TRBD1 matches 10 bases. Per the germline V gene, CDR1 is SGHNT and CDR2 is YENEEA. CDR3 length: 16 amino acids. V lost 3 bases and J lost 6; bases outside the gene matches: 7. The CDR3 region is CASSLTGGDISGELFF. Written as DNA, the CDR3 is TGTGCCAGCAGCTTGACAGGGGGCGATATCTCCGGGGAGCTGTTTTTT.

This clonotype turned up a few times. This chain connects TRBV6-2 or TRBV6-3 to TRBJ2-1, with D perhaps TRBD1 (6 bases). CDR1 MNHEY and CDR2 SVGEGT come from the germline V gene. V lost 2 bases and J lost 2, with 28 bases in between. This CDR3 contains 21 residues. This CDR3 reads CASSYTRTGNRARRAYNEQFF. As DNA, the CDR3 is TGTGCCAGCAGTTACACCCGAACAGGGAACAGGGCGCGACGGGCCTACAATGAGCAGTTCTTC.

The chain is built from TRBV6-2 or TRBV6-3 and TRBJ2-1; no firm D call. V lost 2 bases and J lost 1, with 9 bases in between. This CDR3 comprises 15 residues. Germline CDR1 and CDR2: MNHEY and SVGEGT. The CDR3 bases are TGTGCCAGCAGTTACCCCCCAGGTTCCTACAATGAGCAGTTCTTC. Amino acid sequence: CASSYPPGSYNEQFF.

The V call is TRBV6-5, the J call TRBJ1-3, with D uncertain. CDR3 size: 14 residues. Germline V gene sequence: CDR1 MNHEY, CDR2 SVGAGI. Trimming took off 2 bases at V and 2 bases at J, with 7 bases between the two ends. The CDR3 reads CASSYRTAGNTIYF. DNA for the CDR3: TGTGCCAGCAGTTACCGGACGGCTGGAAACACCATATATTTT.